This is a list of T cell receptor beta chains from one sample in a study of Ad26.COV2.S vaccination and SARS-CoV-2 variants. Here immunoSEQ multiplex PCR was the method, and the copy in TCRdb shows in-frame clones only, minus some. The sample yields around 450,000 clones, less than 95% seen once. The input for sequencing was peripheral blood, taken in a trial of Ad26.COV2.S vaccine versus placebo. These receptors all come from a person between 18 and 65 years old who received the Ad26.COV2.S COVID-19 vaccine or a placebo. Both conserved end residues are part of each CDR3. The order of the fields is D gene, clone size, CDR3 length, J gene, V gene, CDR3 DNA, CDR3 protein. The D gene is left open where the match is weak. Size is omitted from some rows. Given values are once, few, many or a class for expanded clones.

>TRBD2|.|16|TRBJ2-2|TRBV7-9
TGTGCCAGCAGCCCCCAGGGACTAGCGGTCACCGGGGAGCTGTTTTTT
CASSPQGLAVTGELFF
>TRBD2|.|16|TRBJ2-3|TRBV10-3
TGTGCCATCAGTGAGTCGGCGGGAGGTATCACAGATACGCAGTATTTT
CAISESAGGITDTQYF
>.|.|15|TRBJ2-1|TRBV4-3
TGCGCCAGCAGCCAAGATTGGAAAGGGGGCAATGAGCAGTTCTTC
CASSQDWKGGNEQFF
>.|.|16|TRBJ2-6|TRBV29-1
TGCAGCGTTGAATGGGTGCCAGACTCTGGGGCCAACGTCCTGACTTTC
CSVEWVPDSGANVLTF
>.|.|13|TRBJ1-3|TRBV7-9
TGTGCCAGCAGCCCCAGTTCTGGAAACACCATATATTTT
CASSPSSGNTIYF
>TRBD1|.|14|TRBJ1-5|TRBV6-5
TGTGCCAGCAAACTAGGGACAGAAAATCAGCCCCAGCATTTT
CASKLGTENQPQHF
>.|.|11|TRBJ2-1|TRBV9
TGTGCCAGCAAGCACGACAATGAGCAGTTCTTC
CASKHDNEQFF
>.|few|14|TRBJ1-1|TRBV7-3
TGTGCCAGCAGCCCTCACAACGGGGGGACTGAAGCTTTCTTT
CASSPHNGGTEAFF
>TRBD2|.|18|TRBJ2-2|TRBV5-1
TGCGCCAGCAGCCTCCCTCCCCTAGCGGGAGCGAACACCGGGGAGCTGTTTTTT
CASSLPPLAGANTGELFF
>TRBD1|.|13|TRBJ2-5|TRBV29-1
TGCAGCGTTGAAACAGGGGGTGGAGAGACCCAGTACTTC
CSVETGGGETQYF
>.|.|12|TRBJ1-2|TRBV29-1
TGCAGCGTCAAGACAGACCTCTATGGCTACACCTTC
CSVKTDLYGYTF